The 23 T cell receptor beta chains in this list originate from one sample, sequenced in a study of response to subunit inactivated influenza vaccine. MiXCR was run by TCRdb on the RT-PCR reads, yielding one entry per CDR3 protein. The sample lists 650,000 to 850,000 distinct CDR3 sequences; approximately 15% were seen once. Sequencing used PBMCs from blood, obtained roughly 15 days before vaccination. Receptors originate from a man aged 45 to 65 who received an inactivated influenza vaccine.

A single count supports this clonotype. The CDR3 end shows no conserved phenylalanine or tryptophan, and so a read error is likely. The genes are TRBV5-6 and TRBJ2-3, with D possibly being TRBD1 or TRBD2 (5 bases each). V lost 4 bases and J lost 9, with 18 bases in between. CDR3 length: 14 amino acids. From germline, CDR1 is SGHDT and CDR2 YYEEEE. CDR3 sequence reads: CASSTGTLTWTQYC. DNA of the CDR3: TGTGCCAGCAGCACCGGGACCCTCACCTGGACGCAGTATTGT.

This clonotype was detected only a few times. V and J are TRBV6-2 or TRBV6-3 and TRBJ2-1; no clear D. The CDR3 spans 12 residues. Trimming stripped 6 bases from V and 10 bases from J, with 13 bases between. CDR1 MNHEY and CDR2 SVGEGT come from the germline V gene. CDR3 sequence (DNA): TGTGCCAGCAGCCTCTGGTTAGACGAGCAGTTCTTC. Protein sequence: CASSLWLDEQFF.

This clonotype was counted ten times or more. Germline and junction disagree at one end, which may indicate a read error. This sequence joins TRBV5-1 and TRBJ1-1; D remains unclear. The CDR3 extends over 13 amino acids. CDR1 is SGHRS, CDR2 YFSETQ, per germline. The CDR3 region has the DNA TGTGCCAGCAGTTTAAACAGGAACACTGAAGCTTTCTTT. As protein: CASSLNRNTEAFF.

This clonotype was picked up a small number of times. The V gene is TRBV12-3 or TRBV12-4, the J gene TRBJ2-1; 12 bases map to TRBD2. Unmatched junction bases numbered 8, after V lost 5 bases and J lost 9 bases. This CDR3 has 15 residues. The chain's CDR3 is CASSPTSGGSGEQFF. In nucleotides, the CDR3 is TGTGCCAGCAGTCCGACTAGCGGGGGATCTGGTGAGCAGTTCTTC.

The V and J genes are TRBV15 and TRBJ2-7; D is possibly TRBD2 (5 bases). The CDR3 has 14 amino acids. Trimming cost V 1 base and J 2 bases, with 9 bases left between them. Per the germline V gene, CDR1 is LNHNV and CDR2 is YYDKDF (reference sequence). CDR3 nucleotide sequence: TGTGCCACCAGCAGAGGTCCCGGGACCTACGAGCAGTACTTC. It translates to CATSRGPGTYEQYF.

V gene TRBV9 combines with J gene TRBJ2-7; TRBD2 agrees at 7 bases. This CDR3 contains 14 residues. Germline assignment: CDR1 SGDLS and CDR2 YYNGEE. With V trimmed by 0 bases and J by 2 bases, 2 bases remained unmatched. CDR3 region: CASSVGLAPYEQYF. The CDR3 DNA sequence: TGTGCCAGCAGCGTAGGACTAGCCCCCTACGAGCAGTACTTC.

CDR3 nucleotides: TGTGCCAGCAGTTTAAGGGTCGGCAATTCACCCCTCCACTTT. This encodes CASSLRVGNSPLHF. The V and J genes are TRBV27 and TRBJ1-6; D call uncertain. Germline V gene sequence: CDR1 MNHEY, CDR2 SMNVEV (reference sequence). Trimming took off 2 bases at V and 7 bases at J, with 9 bases between the two ends. This CDR3 region has 14 residues.

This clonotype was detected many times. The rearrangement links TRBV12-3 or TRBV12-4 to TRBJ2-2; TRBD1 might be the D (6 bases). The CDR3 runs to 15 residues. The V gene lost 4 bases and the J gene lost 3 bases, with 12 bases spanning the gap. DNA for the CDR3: TGTGCCAGCAGTTCCTCGGGACACCACACCGGGGAGCTGTTTTTT. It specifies CASSSSGHHTGELFF.

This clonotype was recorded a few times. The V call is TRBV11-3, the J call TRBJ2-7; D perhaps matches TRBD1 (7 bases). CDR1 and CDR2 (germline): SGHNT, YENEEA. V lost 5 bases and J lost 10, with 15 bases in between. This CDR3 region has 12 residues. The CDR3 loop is CASSRGTAIQYF. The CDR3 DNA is TGTGCCAGCAGCCGCGGGACAGCCATCCAGTACTTC.

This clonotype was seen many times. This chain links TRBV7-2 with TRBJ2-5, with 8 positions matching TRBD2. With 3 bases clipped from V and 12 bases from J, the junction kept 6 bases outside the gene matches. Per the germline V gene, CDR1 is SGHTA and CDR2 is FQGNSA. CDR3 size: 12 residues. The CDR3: CASSLREATKYF. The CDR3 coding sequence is TGTGCCAGCAGCTTGCGGGAGGCTACAAAGTACTTC.

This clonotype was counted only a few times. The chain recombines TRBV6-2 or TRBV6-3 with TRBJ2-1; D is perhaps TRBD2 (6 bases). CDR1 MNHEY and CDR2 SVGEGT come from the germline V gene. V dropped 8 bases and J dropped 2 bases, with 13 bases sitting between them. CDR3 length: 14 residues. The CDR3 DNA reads TGTGCCAGCGCGAGGAGGGCCCCCTACAATGAGCAGTTCTTC. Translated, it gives CASARRAPYNEQFF.

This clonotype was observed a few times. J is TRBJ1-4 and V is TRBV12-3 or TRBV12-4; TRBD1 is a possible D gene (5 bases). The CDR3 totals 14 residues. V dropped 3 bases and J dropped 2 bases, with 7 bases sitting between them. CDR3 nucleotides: TGTGCCAGCAGTTTCGGGGGGACTAATGAAAAACTGTTTTTT. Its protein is CASSFGGTNEKLFF.

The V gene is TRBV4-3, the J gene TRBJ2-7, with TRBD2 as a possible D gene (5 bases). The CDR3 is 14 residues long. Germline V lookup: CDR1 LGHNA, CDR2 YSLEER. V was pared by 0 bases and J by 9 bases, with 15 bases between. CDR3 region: CASSQDLRETRQYF. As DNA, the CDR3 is TGCGCCAGCAGCCAAGATCTACGGGAAACCCGGCAGTACTTC.

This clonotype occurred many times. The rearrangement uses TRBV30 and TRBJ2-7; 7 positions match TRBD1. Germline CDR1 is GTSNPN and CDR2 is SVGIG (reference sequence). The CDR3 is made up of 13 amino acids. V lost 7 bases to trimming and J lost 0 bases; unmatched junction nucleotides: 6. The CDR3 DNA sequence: TGTGCCTCCCAGACAGGGAGCTCCTACGAGCAGTACTTC. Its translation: CASQTGSSYEQYF.

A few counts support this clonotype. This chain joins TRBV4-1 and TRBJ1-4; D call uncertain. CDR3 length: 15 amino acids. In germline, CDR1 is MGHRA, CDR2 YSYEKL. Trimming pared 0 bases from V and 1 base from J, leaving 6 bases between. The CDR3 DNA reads TGCGCCAGCAGCCAAGACGTGTTAACTAATGAAAAACTGTTTTTT. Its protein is CASSQDVLTNEKLFF.

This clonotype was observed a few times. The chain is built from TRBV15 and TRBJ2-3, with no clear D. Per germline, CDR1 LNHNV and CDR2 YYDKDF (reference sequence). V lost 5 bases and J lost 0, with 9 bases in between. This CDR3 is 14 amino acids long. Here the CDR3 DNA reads TGTGCCACCAGCTCCGTACCTAGCACAGATACGCAGTATTTT. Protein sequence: CATSSVPSTDTQYF.

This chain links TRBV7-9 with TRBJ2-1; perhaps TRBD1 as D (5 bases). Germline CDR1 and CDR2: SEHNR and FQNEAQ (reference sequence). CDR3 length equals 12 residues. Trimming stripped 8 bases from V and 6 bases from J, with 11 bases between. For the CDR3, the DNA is TGTGCCAGCCCGACAGAATCCAATGAGCAGTTCTTC. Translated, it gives CASPTESNEQFF.

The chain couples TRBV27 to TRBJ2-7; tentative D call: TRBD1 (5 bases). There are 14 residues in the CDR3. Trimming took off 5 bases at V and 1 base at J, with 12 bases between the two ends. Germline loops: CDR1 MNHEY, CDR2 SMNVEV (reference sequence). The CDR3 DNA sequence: TGTGCCAGCAGTGGACATATGACGTCCTACGAGCAGTACTTC. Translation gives CASSGHMTSYEQYF.

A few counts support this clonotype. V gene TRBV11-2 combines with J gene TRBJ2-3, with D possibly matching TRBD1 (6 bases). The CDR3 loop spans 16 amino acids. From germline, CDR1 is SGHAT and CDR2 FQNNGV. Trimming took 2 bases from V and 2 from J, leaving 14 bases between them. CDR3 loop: CASSLLGHPLTDTQYF. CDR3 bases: TGTGCCAGCAGCTTATTGGGACACCCCCTCACAGATACGCAGTATTTT.

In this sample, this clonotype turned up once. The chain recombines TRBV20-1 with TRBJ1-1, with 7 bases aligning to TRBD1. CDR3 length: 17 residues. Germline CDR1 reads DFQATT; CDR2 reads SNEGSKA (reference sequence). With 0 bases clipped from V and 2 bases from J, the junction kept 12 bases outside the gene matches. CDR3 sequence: CSARDINRQGGNTEAFF. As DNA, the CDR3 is TGCAGTGCTAGAGATATCAATCGACAGGGAGGAAACACTGAAGCTTTCTTT.

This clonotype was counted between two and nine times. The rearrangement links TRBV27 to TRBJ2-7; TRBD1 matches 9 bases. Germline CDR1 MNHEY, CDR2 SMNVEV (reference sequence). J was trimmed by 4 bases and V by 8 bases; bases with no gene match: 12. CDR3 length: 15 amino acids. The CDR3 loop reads CASSGTGLLSYEQYF. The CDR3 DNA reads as TGTGCCAGCTCTGGGACAGGGCTTCTAAGTTACGAGCAGTACTTC.

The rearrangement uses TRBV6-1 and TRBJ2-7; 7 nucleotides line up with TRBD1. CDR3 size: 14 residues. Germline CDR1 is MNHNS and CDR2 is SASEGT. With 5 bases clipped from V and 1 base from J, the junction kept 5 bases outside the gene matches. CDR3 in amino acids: CASSTTGQSYEQYF. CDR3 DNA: TGTGCCAGCAGTACAACGGGACAGTCCTACGAGCAGTACTTC.

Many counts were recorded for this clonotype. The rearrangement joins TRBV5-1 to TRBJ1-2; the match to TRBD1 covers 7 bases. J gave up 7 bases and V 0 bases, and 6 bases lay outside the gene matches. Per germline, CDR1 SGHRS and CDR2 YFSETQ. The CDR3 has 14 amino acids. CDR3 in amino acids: CASSLGATGSGYTF. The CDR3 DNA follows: TGCGCCAGCAGCTTGGGGGCGACAGGGTCTGGCTACACCTTC. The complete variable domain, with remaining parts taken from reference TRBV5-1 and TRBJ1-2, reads KAGVTQTPRYLIKTRGQQVTLSCSPISGHRSVSWYQQTPGQGLQFLFEYFSETQRNKGNFPGRFSGRQFSNSRSEMNVSTLELGDSALYLCASSLGATGSGYTFGSGTRLTVV.